This entry concerns a single TCR beta chain. The antigen is unknown. It was cDNA, reverse transcribed from extracted RNA, that served as the sequencing template. The data were produced by immunoSEQ multiplex PCR, yet TCRdb's version contains in-frame clones alone and is incomplete. The sample carries 150,000 or so clones, 55% recorded once. These data originate in a study of CD8+ T cells in alopecia areata. Using a FACSAria, the CD4+ and CD8+ T cells were sorted from the PBMCs. Points from the study as a whole: Patients shared TCRs less clearly than mice did, possibly owing to HLA.

CDR1 SEHNR and CDR2 FQNEAQ come from the germline V gene (reference sequence). The V gene end was trimmed by 5 bases and the J gene end by 3 bases; junction bases not matched to a gene: 4. There are 14 residues in the CDR3. This rearrangement joins TRBV7-9 to TRBJ2-7; TRBD1 agrees at 10 bases. This clonotype originated in a human donor in good health. The sample taken for sequencing was CD4+ T cells sorted from blood. CDR3 amino acids: CASSRDRGFYEQYF. In DNA form, the CDR3 reads TGTGCCAGCAGCCGGGACAGGGGTTTCTACGAGCAGTACTTC.